The clone carrying this T cell receptor beta chain was recorded only once. The sample is drawn from a study of shared clonotypes between healthy human individuals. Unsorted material relied on roughly 100 million PBMCs as the source of genomic DNA. Repertoires were generated with immunoSEQ multiplex PCR, while TCRdb's copy carries only in-frame clones and drops some. The sample carries 470,000 or so clones, over 75% recorded once. CDR1 SGHRS and CDR2 YFSETQ come from the germline V gene. V lost 8 bases, J lost 7 bases, and 14 bases stayed unmatched. This CDR3 comprises 15 residues. This sequence originates from a middle-aged woman in good health. Some clones in this sample may be carry-over from other donors' samples. Sequences were obtained from PBMCs. The chain combines TRBV5-1 with TRBJ2-4; 8 bases are a match to TRBD2. CDR3 protein: CARSSMREERNIQYF. In DNA form, the CDR3 reads TGCGCCAGAAGCAGTATGCGGGAGGAGCGGAACATTCAGTACTTC.